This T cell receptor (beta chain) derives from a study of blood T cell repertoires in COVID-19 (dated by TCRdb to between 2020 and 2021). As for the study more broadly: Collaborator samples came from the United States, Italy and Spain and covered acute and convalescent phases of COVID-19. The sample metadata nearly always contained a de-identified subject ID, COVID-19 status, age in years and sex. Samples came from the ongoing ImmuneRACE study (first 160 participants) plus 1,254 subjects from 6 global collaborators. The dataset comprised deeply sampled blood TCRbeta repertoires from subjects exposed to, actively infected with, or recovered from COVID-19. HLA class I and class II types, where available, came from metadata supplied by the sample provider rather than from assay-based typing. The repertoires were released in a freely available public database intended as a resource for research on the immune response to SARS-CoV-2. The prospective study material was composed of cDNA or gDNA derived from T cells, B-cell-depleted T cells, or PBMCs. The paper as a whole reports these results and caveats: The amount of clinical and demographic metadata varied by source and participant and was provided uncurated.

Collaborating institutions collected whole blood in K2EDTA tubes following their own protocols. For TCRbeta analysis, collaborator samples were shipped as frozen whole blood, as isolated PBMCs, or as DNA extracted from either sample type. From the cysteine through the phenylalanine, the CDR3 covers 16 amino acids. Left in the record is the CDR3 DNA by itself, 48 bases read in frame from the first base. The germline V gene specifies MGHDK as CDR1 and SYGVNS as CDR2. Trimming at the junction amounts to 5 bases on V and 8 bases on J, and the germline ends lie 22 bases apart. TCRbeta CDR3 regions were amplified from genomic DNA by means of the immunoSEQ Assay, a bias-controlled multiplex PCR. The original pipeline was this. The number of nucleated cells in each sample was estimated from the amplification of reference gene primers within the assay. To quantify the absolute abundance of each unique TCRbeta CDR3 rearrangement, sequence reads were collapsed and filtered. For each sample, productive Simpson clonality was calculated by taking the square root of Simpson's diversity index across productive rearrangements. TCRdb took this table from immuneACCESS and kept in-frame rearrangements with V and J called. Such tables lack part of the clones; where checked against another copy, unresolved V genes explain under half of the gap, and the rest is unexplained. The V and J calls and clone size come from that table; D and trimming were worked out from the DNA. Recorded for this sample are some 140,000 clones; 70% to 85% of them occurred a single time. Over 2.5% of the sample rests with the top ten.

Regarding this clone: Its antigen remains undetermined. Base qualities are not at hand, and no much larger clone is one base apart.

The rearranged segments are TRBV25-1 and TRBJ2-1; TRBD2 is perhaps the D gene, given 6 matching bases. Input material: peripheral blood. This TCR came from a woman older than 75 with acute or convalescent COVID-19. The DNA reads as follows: TGTGCCAGCAGTCTCCGGGCGACGGGGGAAAGGGATGAGCAGTTCTTC. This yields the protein CASSLRATGERDEQFF.